Presented here are 31 T cell receptor beta chains from one specimen sequenced in a study of blood T cells in healthy people across ages. A second PCR, run for roughly 7 to 12 cycles, used a sample-barcoded 5' primer plus a J-beta primer mix. TCRdb itself ran the 5' RACE reads through MiXCR, one entry per CDR3 protein. In the table there are approximately 680,000 distinct CDR3 sequences, about 34% of which are singletons. Sample: blood. Receptor source: a woman older than 75 in good health.

The V and J genes are TRBV20-1 and TRBJ2-3; 11 bases are a match to TRBD2. The germline V gene has CDR1 DFQATT and CDR2 SNEGSKA (reference sequence). Losses at the gene ends were 6 bases for V and 4 bases for J; bases not matched to a gene: 6. CDR3 length: 14 amino acids. DNA of the CDR3: TGCAGTGCCGGGACTAGCGGAGCGGCAGATACGCAGTATTTT. Amino acids: CSAGTSGAADTQYF.

This clonotype showed up just a few times. A clone one base away is much larger, so this may be a read error. The rearrangement uses TRBV15 and TRBJ2-3; no definite D call. This CDR3 comprises 16 residues. Germline assignment: CDR1 LNHNV and CDR2 YYDKDF (reference sequence). The V end was cut by 4 bases, the J end by 4 bases, with 18 bases between. CDR3 sequence: CATSTHRGIGADTQYF. In nucleotides, the CDR3 is TGTGCCACCAGCACCCATCGTGGGATTGGGGCAGATACGCAGTATTTT.

As regards this clonotype: A much larger clone lies a single base off, so this may be a read error. The chain links TRBV7-8 to TRBJ2-5; the D call may be TRBD1 or TRBD2 (6 bases each). Germline V gene lookup returns CDR1 SGHVS and CDR2 FQNEAQ. This CDR3 comprises 15 residues. The CDR3 region is CASSLAGGQGIEQNF. CDR3 sequence (DNA): TGTGCCAGCAGCTTAGCGGGGGGCCAGGGAATCGAGCAGAACTTC. The whole variable domain, remainder taken from reference TRBV7-8 and TRBJ2-5, is GAGVSQSPRYKVAKRGQDVALRCDPISGHVSLFWYQQALGQGPEFLTYFQNEAQLDKSGLPSDRFFAERPEGSVSTLKIQRTQQEDSAVYLCASSLAGGQGIEQNFGPGTRLLVL.

The chain is built from TRBV4-2 and TRBJ1-1; TRBD1 matches at 8 bases. Germline V CDR1 and CDR2: LGHNA, YNFKEQ. Unmatched junction bases numbered 13, after V lost 7 bases and J lost 6 bases. The CDR3 extends over 15 amino acids. CDR3 sequence: CASMGGQDLLPEAFF. The DNA of the CDR3 is TGTGCCAGCATGGGGGGACAGGACTTATTACCTGAAGCTTTCTTT.

The chain joins TRBV7-3 to TRBJ2-2, with a possible D match to TRBD2 (6 bases). Germline CDR1 SGHTA, CDR2 FQGTGA. V was cut by 3 bases and J by 4 bases, with 6 bases left in between. CDR3 length: 13 amino acids. CDR3: CASSFGGTGELFF. The CDR3 DNA reads TGTGCCAGCAGCTTCGGGGGCACCGGGGAGCTGTTTTTT.

The rearrangement links TRBV19 to TRBJ2-5; the D is unclear. V was trimmed by 1 base and J by 4 bases, leaving 7 bases between them. CDR3 length: 13 residues. Germline values: CDR1 LNHDA, CDR2 SQIVND (reference sequence). CDR3 region: CASSIGQGETQYF. CDR3 in DNA: TGTGCCAGTAGTATAGGGCAAGGAGAGACCCAGTACTTC.

This clonotype was seen at least ten times. The chain has TRBV5-1 and TRBJ2-7; D not resolved. Trimming removed 0 bases at V and 2 bases at J, with 6 bases between. This CDR3 comprises 13 residues. Germline-derived CDR1 and CDR2 are SGHRS and YFSETQ. For the CDR3, the DNA is TGCGCCAGCAGCTTGGATCAGACCTACGAGCAGTACTTC. This codes for CASSLDQTYEQYF.

This clonotype was counted a few times. The chain carries TRBV24-1 and TRBJ2-2, with 14 bases that match TRBD2. V gave up 4 bases and J gave up 3 bases; unmatched junction bases: 6. The germline V gene has CDR1 KGHDR and CDR2 SFDVKD. The CDR3 has 18 amino acids. The CDR3 loop reads CATSEPGLAGDHTGELFF. In nucleotides, the CDR3 is TGTGCCACCAGTGAGCCGGGACTAGCGGGAGATCACACCGGGGAGCTGTTTTTT.

A note on this clonotype: A much larger clone lies a single base off, so this may be a read error. V gene TRBV9 combines with J gene TRBJ2-7; 8 bases fit TRBD2. The V gene's germline CDR1 is SGDLS and CDR2 YYNGEE. The length of the CDR3 is 15 residues. Germline trimming cut 4 bases from V and 5 bases from J; bases unmatched to any gene: 11. The CDR3 region has the DNA TGTGCCAGCAGCTTAGGTGGCGGGGGGAATCACGAGCAGTACTTC. Encoded protein: CASSLGGGGNHEQYF.

Worth noting for this clonotype: A single base separates this from a much larger clone, so it may be a read error. The chain is built from TRBV2 and TRBJ1-5, with TRBD1 matching 8 bases. V was pared by 5 bases and J by 7 bases, with 4 bases of the junction left unmatched. From germline, CDR1 is SNHLY and CDR2 FYNNEI. CDR3 length: 13 residues. This CDR3 reads CASSLDREQPQHF. The DNA for the CDR3 is TGTGCCAGCAGTTTGGACAGGGAACAGCCCCAGCATTTT.

This clonotype was detected a few times. J is TRBJ1-5 and V is TRBV6-1; tentative D call: TRBD1 (5 bases). The CDR3 is 15 amino acids. The V and J ends lost 1 base and 6 bases respectively, with 13 bases between them. CDR1 is MNHNS and CDR2 is SASEGT in the germline V gene. The CDR3 here is CASSEEGRKTQPQHF. The DNA of the CDR3 is TGTGCCAGCAGTGAAGAGGGGAGGAAGACTCAGCCCCAGCATTTT.

This clonotype was observed a handful of times. A much bigger clone sits one base away, suggesting this may be a read error. The chain joins TRBV6-6 to TRBJ1-2; D uncertain. The germline V gene encodes CDR1 MNHNY and CDR2 SVGAGI (reference sequence). The CDR3 has 14 amino acids. Trimming pared 4 bases from V and 6 bases from J, leaving 15 bases between. In DNA form, the CDR3 reads TGTGCCAGCAGTTCCCTTCGTAGCAACCATGGCTACACCTTC. Amino acid sequence: CASSSLRSNHGYTF.

The genes are TRBV13 and TRBJ2-3, with 7 bases that match TRBD2. Germline CDR1 is PRHDT and CDR2 is FYEKMQ (reference sequence). The junction had 10 bases not matched to a gene; V was cut back by 5 bases and J by 11 bases. This CDR3 region has 13 residues. CDR3 DNA: TGTGCCAGCAGCCCCGGCGGGGGTGCCGGGCAGTATTTT. It encodes CASSPGGGAGQYF.

This clonotype was found once. This may be a read error, as it is one base from a much larger clone. The chain carries TRBV7-2 and TRBJ1-5, with 8 bases that match TRBD1. CDR1 SGHTA and CDR2 FQGNSA come from the germline V gene. This CDR3 spans 15 amino acids. The CDR3 DNA sequence: TGTGCCGGCAGCTACCAGGACAGGGAGGGTCAGCCCCAGCATTTT. Translating gives CAGSYQDREGQPQHF.

This clonotype was seen a few times. This may be a read error, as it is one base from a much larger clone. This chain connects TRBV28 to TRBJ2-7, with 13 bases matching TRBD2. In germline, CDR1 is MDHEN, CDR2 SYDVKM. The CDR3 is 16 residues long. V was pared by 6 bases and J by 10 bases, with 15 bases of the junction left unmatched. The DNA of the CDR3 is TGTGCCAGCAGCCGGGGACTAGCGGGGCCGGGGGAGGCCCAGTACTTC. It translates to CASSRGLAGPGEAQYF. Full variable domain (rest looked up from reference TRBV28 and TRBJ2-7): DVKVTQSSRYLVKRTGEKVFLECVQDMDHENMFWYRQDPGLGLRLIYFSYDVKMKEKGDIPEGYSVSREKKERFSLILESASTNQTSMYLCASSRGLAGPGEAQYFGPGTRLTVT.

This clonotype was detected only a few times. A much bigger clone sits one base away, suggesting this may be a read error. The chain carries TRBV7-3 and TRBJ2-5, with D possibly TRBD2 on 6 matching bases. CDR3 length equals 14 residues. The germline V and J ends were trimmed by 1 base and 11 bases, with 17 bases remaining between them. From germline, CDR1 is SGHTA and CDR2 FQGTGA. This CDR3 reads CASSLRGGHNEQYF. The CDR3 nucleotides are TGTGCCAGCAGCTTAAGGGGAGGCCACAATGAGCAGTACTTC.

The chain uses TRBV11-2 and TRBJ2-5, with D unclear. Germline values: CDR1 SGHAT, CDR2 FQNNGV. V gave up 5 bases and J gave up 5 bases, with 27 bases separating them. This CDR3 is 18 amino acids long. In DNA, the CDR3 is TGTGCCAGCAGCACTATCTCGACCGCCGTTCAATCTCAGGAGACCCAGTACTTC. This encodes CASSTISTAVQSQETQYF.

This clonotype was seen a few times. The J gene is TRBJ2-5, the V gene TRBV19; a weak D match, TRBD1 (5 bases). This CDR3 region has 13 residues. Trimming pared 4 bases from V and 4 bases from J, leaving 10 bases between. From germline, CDR1 is LNHDA and CDR2 SQIVND (reference sequence). The CDR3 protein is CASSTQGGETQYF. CDR3 bases: TGTGCCAGTAGTACCCAGGGTGGAGAGACCCAGTACTTC.

At least ten counts were recorded for this clonotype. The genes are TRBV7-3 and TRBJ2-1, with 9 positions matching TRBD2. Germline V gene data show CDR1 as SGHTA and CDR2 as FQGTGA. The CDR3 contains 15 residues. The V gene end was trimmed by 3 bases and the J gene end by 7 bases; junction bases not matched to a gene: 7. In DNA form, the CDR3 reads TGTGCCAGCAGCTTTTCCCAAGCGGGAGGAAATGAGCAGTTCTTC. Translated: CASSFSQAGGNEQFF.

The sample holds many counts of this clonotype. This rearrangement joins TRBV5-6 to TRBJ2-1; D is possibly TRBD2 (5 bases). Germline V gene data show CDR1 as SGHDT and CDR2 as YYEEEE. V gave up 3 bases and J gave up 7 bases, with 5 bases separating them. The CDR3 loop spans 11 amino acids. CDR3 in amino acids: CASSWENEQFF. DNA of the CDR3: TGTGCCAGCAGCTGGGAGAATGAGCAGTTCTTC.

A remark on this clonotype: A read error may explain this, as a much larger clone is one base away. V and J are TRBV10-3 and TRBJ1-2; a weak D match, TRBD1 (5 bases). V was cut by 2 bases and J by 2 bases, with 15 bases left in between. This CDR3 has 16 amino acids. Germline CDR1 reads ENHRY; CDR2 reads SYGVKD. The CDR3 sequence: CAISEERGLQNYGYTF. DNA of the CDR3: TGTGCCATCAGTGAGGAGCGGGGGTTACAGAACTATGGCTACACCTTC.

The gene calls are TRBV6-5 and TRBJ1-4; 8 bases are shared with TRBD1. The J segment lost 8 bases and the V segment lost 7 bases, leaving 9 bases of the junction unmatched. The CDR3 sequence is 14 residues long. Germline V gene lookup returns CDR1 MNHEY and CDR2 SVGAGI. Here the CDR3 reads CASTKTGAGEKLFF. CDR3 in DNA: TGTGCCAGCACCAAGACAGGGGCTGGCGAAAAACTGTTTTTT.

About this clonotype itself: A read error may be the cause here, since a much bigger clone is one base away. The chain joins TRBV11-1 to TRBJ2-2; the D call may be TRBD1 or TRBD2 (5 bases each). Germline V CDR1 and CDR2: SGHAT, FQDESV (reference sequence). V lost 1 base to trimming and J lost 6 bases, with 15 bases between them. CDR3 length: 16 amino acids. CDR3 bases: TGTGCCAGCAGCTTAGGTCCCACTGGGGACGCCGGGGAGCTGTTTTTT. Protein product: CASSLGPTGDAGELFF.

To note about this clonotype: This may come from a read error, since a much larger clone is one base off. The chain recombines TRBV13 with TRBJ1-4, with TRBD1 identical over 10 bases. The CDR3 totals 13 residues. The germline CDR1 and CDR2 sequences are PRHDT and FYEKMQ (reference sequence). The CDR3 bases are TGTGCCAGCAGCATCGACAGGGGGCAAAAACGGTTTTTT. It specifies CASSIDRGQKRFF.

The J gene is TRBJ2-1, the V gene TRBV12-5; D might be TRBD1 (6 bases). Trimming took 5 bases from V and 4 from J, leaving 21 bases between them. Germline V gives CDR1 LGHNT, CDR2 FRNRAP. The CDR3 has 17 residues. CDR3 amino acids: CASGHLQALTGYNEQFF. The CDR3 coding sequence is TGTGCTAGTGGTCATTTACAAGCGCTCACAGGGTACAATGAGCAGTTCTTC.

This clonotype has a count of ten or more. The chain joins TRBV7-3 to TRBJ2-3, with a weak D call TRBD1 (5 bases). V was clipped by 5 bases and J by 3 bases, with 15 bases between them. CDR1 SGHTA and CDR2 FQGTGA come from the germline V gene. The CDR3 totals 15 residues. The CDR3 DNA reads TGTGCCAGCAGCCCAGGGATGACAGTAACAGATACGCAGTATTTT. Amino acid sequence: CASSPGMTVTDTQYF.

This clonotype came up many times. V is TRBV7-9 and J is TRBJ2-5; tentatively, D is TRBD1 or TRBD2 (5 bases each). The V gene lost 5 bases and the J gene lost 0 bases, with 13 bases spanning the gap. This CDR3 spans 15 amino acids. Per the germline V gene, CDR1 is SEHNR and CDR2 is FQNEAQ (reference sequence). The CDR3 reads CASSGDGRYQETQYF. DNA of the CDR3: TGTGCCAGCAGCGGGGACGGACGGTACCAAGAGACCCAGTACTTC.

The rearrangement joins TRBV5-1 to TRBJ2-4; 7 nucleotides agree with TRBD1. The J call may not be correct, given that the DNA end is closer to TRBJ2-7. The CDR3 sequence is 15 residues long. Germline values: CDR1 SGHRS, CDR2 YFSETQ. CDR3 coding DNA: TGCGCCAGCAGCTTTGAGGGAGAGGGGGCCCACGAGCAGTACTTC. Translating it yields CASSFEGEGAHEQYF.

In this sample, this clonotype turned up a few times. A much larger clone sits a single nucleotide away, making a read error possible. The CDR3 is CASSWTGGLNEQYF. CDR3 bases: TGTGCCAGCAGCTGGACAGGGGGCTTGAACGAGCAGTACTTC. This sequence joins TRBV7-9 and TRBJ2-5; 11 bases line up with TRBD1. The DNA end is more similar to TRBJ2-7, so the J call may be wrong. Germline CDR1 reads SEHNR; CDR2 reads FQNEAQ (reference sequence). This CDR3 region has 14 residues.

This clonotype was detected only a few times. The chain is built from TRBV7-9 and TRBJ1-2; no clear D gene. The CDR3 contains 18 residues. Between the trimmed V and J ends, which lost 0 bases and 1 base, there was a span of 18 bases. The germline V gene encodes CDR1 SEHNR and CDR2 FQNEAQ (reference sequence). DNA of the CDR3: TGTGCCAGCAGCTTAGCGCTGGAGGGTGGCAGCTTTAACTATGGCTACACCTTC. Translated: CASSLALEGGSFNYGYTF.

This clonotype showed up just once. A single base separates this from a much larger clone, so it may be a read error. This chain uses TRBV30 with TRBJ2-1; no clear D gene. Germline V gene data show CDR1 as GTSNPN and CDR2 as SVGIG (reference sequence). CDR3 length equals 13 residues. V lost 6 bases and J lost 3, with 12 bases in between. CDR3 coding DNA: TGTGCCTGTGGCGTAACCAACTACAATGAGCAGTTCTTC. The encoded protein is CACGVTNYNEQFF.